This entry concerns a single T cell receptor (beta chain). Its target is not known. This entry comes from a study of cytomegalovirus exposure and HLA in healthy donors. Germline V gene sequence: CDR1 MNHNY, CDR2 SVGAGI (reference sequence). V shed 6 bases, J shed 3 bases, and the junction held 6 bases outside the gene matches. The CDR3 covers 14 residues. Primers included in the PCR were 60 Vbeta and 13 Jbeta primers. Only in-frame clones appear in the TCRdb table, and some are missing; sequencing was by immunoSEQ multiplex PCR. Here the sample spans approximately 210,000 clones, roughly 77% being singletons. Study-wide findings and caveats: Presence/absence analyses took donor sequencing depth as roughly uniform. Later analysis associated a missense DCLRE1C variant with TCR beta V- and J-gene trimming. Researchers reported that a few CMV-associated chains were confirmed in vitro as CMV antigen-specific.

This clonotype was sampled from a woman between 45 and 65 years old in good health and CMV-seronegative. Sequencing was carried out using PBMCs. The chain recombines TRBV6-6 with TRBJ2-7; 9 bases agree with TRBD1. The CDR3 DNA sequence: TGTGCCAGCAGACTCGGGACAGGGAACTACGAGCAGTACTTC. This translates into CASRLGTGNYEQYF.